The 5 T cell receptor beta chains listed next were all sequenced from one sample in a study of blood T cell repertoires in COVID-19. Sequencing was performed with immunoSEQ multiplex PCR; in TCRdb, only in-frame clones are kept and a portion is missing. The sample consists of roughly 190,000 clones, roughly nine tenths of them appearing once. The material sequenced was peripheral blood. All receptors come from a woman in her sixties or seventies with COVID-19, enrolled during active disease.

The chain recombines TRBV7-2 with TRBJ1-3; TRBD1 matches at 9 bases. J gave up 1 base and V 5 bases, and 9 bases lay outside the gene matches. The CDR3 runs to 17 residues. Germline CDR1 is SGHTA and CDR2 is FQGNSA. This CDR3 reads CASSPGPGQGSGNTIYF. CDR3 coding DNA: TGTGCCAGCAGCCCCGGCCCGGGACAGGGATCTGGAAACACCATATATTTT.

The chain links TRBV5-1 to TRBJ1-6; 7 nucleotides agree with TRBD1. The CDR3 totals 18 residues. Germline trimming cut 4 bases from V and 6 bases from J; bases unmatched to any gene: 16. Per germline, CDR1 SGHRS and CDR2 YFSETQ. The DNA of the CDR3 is TGCGCCAGCAGCCCAGGACTTGACAGGGCTGCGAGTAATTCACCCCTCCACTTT. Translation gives CASSPGLDRAASNSPLHF. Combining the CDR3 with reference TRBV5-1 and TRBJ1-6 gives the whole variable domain KAGVTQTPRYLIKTRGQQVTLSCSPISGHRSVSWYQQTPGQGLQFLFEYFSETQRNKGNFPGRFSGRQFSNSRSEMNVSTLELGDSALYLCASSPGLDRAASNSPLHFGNGTRLTVT.

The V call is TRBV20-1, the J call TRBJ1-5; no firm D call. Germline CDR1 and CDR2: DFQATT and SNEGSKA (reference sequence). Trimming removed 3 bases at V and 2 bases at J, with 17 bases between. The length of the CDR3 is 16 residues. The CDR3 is CSASPPDLGGNQPQHF. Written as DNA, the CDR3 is TGCAGTGCTAGTCCCCCAGACCTAGGCGGCAATCAGCCCCAGCATTTT.

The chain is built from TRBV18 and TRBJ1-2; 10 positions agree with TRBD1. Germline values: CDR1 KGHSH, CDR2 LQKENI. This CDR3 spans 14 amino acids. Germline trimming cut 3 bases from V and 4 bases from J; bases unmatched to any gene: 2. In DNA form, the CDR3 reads TGTGCCAGCTCACCCGGACAGGGGGTCTATGGCTACACCTTC. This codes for CASSPGQGVYGYTF.

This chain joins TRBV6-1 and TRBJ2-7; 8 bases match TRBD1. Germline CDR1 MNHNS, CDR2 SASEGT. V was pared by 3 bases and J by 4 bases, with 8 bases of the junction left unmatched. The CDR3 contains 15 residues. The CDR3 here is CASSEAGRGLYEQYF. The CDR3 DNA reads TGTGCCAGCAGTGAGGCCGGCAGGGGGCTTTACGAGCAGTACTTC.